This T cell receptor (beta chain) was profiled in a study of cytomegalovirus exposure and HLA in healthy donors. This clone was seen a single time. This CDR3 has 18 residues. Trimming removed 1 base from V and 4 bases from J, with 19 bases in between. Germline lookup yields CDR1 LNHNV and CDR2 YYDKDF (reference sequence). Amplification used 60 Vbeta primers and 13 Jbeta primers. Produced via immunoSEQ multiplex PCR; TCRdb's table is partial and in-frame only. The sample lists over 95,000 clones; 65% to 80% were seen once. The receptor was isolated from a man in his forties or fifties in good health and CMV-seropositive. Source material: PBMCs. The rearrangement uses TRBV15 and TRBJ1-4; D gene unclear. CDR3 region: CATSRGAGVAARNEKLFF. The CDR3 nucleotides read TGTGCCACCAGCAGAGGGGCGGGTGTTGCAGCTCGTAATGAAAAACTGTTTTTT.